The 11 T cell receptor beta chains given below trace back to one sample, sequenced in a study of Graves' ophthalmopathy and Graves' hyperthyroidism. TCR beta CDR3 amplification used RNA transcripts. RT-PCR in the first round used HTBI primers; a second-round multiplex PCR followed. TCRdb redid the calling of the multiplex PCR reads with MiXCR, one entry per CDR3 protein. The table lists about 370,000 distinct CDR3 sequences, approximately 18% of them singletons. The sequenced sample consisted of peripheral blood. The origin of the receptors is an adult woman with stable Graves' hyperthyroidism.

The gene calls are TRBV24-1 and TRBJ2-2; either TRBD1 or TRBD2 may fit D (5 bases each). Trimming shortened V by 4 bases and J by 6 bases, and 26 bases separated the two germline ends. The CDR3 covers 19 residues. Germline CDR1 KGHDR, CDR2 SFDVKD. The CDR3 loop reads CATSDSRYRGPVSSGELFF. The CDR3 DNA reads TGTGCCACCAGTGACTCAAGATACCGGGGCCCCGTTTCCTCCGGGGAGCTGTTTTTT.

The gene calls are TRBV5-1 and TRBJ2-7, with a possible D match to TRBD1 (6 bases). The CDR3 totals 14 residues. V lost 3 bases, J lost 0 bases, and 10 bases lay in between. Per germline, CDR1 SGHRS and CDR2 YFSETQ. CDR3 amino acids: CASSSDSPSYEQYF. As DNA, the CDR3 is TGCGCCAGCAGCTCGGACAGCCCCTCCTACGAGCAGTACTTC.

There are many counts of this clonotype. One base away lies a much larger clone, so this may be a sequencing read error. V usage is TRBV12-3 or TRBV12-4 and J usage is TRBJ1-1; D gene ambiguous. This CDR3 has 13 amino acids. The V and J ends lost 5 bases and 5 bases respectively, with 12 bases between them. The CDR3 sequence: CASSQAGSTEAFF. The CDR3 nucleotides read TGTGCCAGCAGTCAAGCCGGGTCTACTGAAGCTTTCTTT.

There are many counts of this clonotype. This chain connects TRBV6-1 to TRBJ1-1; the D is unclear. Between the trimmed V and J ends, which lost 2 bases and 1 base, there was a span of 5 bases. This CDR3 spans 13 amino acids. The germline CDR1 and CDR2 sequences are MNHNS and SASEGT. CDR3 DNA: TGTGCCAGCAGTGAACACGGGAACACTGAAGCTTTCTTT. It encodes CASSEHGNTEAFF.

This clonotype has a count of ten or more. V is TRBV30 and J is TRBJ1-5; TRBD1 matches 11 bases. Per germline, CDR1 GTSNPN and CDR2 SVGIG (reference sequence). With V trimmed by 8 bases and J by 5 bases, 2 bases remained unmatched. This CDR3 has 12 amino acids. The CDR3 reads CARGQGDQPQHF. The CDR3 nucleotides read TGTGCCCGGGGACAGGGGGATCAGCCCCAGCATTTT.

This clonotype came up many times. The chain combines TRBV12-3 or TRBV12-4 with TRBJ2-7; D not certain. CDR3 size: 11 residues. Trimming left V 3 bases short and J 3 bases short, with 3 bases between. This chain's CDR3 is CASSFFYEQYF. The CDR3 nucleotides are TGTGCCAGCAGTTTTTTCTACGAGCAGTACTTC.

There are many counts of this clonotype. The V gene is TRBV20-1, the J gene TRBJ2-7; the D gene could be TRBD1 or TRBD2 (5 bases each). Germline V gives CDR1 DFQATT, CDR2 SNEGSKA (reference sequence). V was pared by 1 base and J by 4 bases, with 23 bases between. This CDR3 contains 17 residues. Written as DNA, the CDR3 is TGCAGTGCTAGAGCGCTGACCCGGGACGTTCTCCCGTACGAGCAGTACTTC. Translation: CSARALTRDVLPYEQYF.

This clonotype was counted ten times or more. The J gene is TRBJ2-5, the V gene TRBV18, with D tentatively TRBD1 (6 bases). The CDR3 extends over 15 amino acids. V was pared by 2 bases and J by 2 bases, with 12 bases between. Germline V gives CDR1 KGHSH, CDR2 LQKENI. CDR3 amino acids: CASSPLQGSQETQYF. The CDR3 coding sequence is TGTGCCAGCTCACCATTACAGGGCTCTCAAGAGACCCAGTACTTC.

This clonotype has a count of ten or more. V gene TRBV27 combines with J gene TRBJ1-2; D gene ambiguous. CDR3 size: 15 residues. Germline CDR1 MNHEY, CDR2 SMNVEV (reference sequence). Trimming pared 4 bases from V and 6 bases from J, leaving 18 bases between. The CDR3 region has the DNA TGTGCCAGCAGTTCAGGCCCGTCGGCAGGTCATGGCTACACCTTC. Translating it yields CASSSGPSAGHGYTF.

The V gene is TRBV6-1, the J gene TRBJ2-2; D unresolved. CDR1 MNHNS and CDR2 SASEGT come from the germline V gene. V was clipped by 0 bases and J by 0 bases, with 5 bases between them. The CDR3 covers 15 residues. CDR3 sequence (DNA): TGTGCCAGCAGTGAAGCCAGACCGAACACCGGGGAGCTGTTTTTT. This codes for CASSEARPNTGELFF.

Many counts were recorded for this clonotype. The chain joins TRBV2 to TRBJ2-2; a possible D gene is TRBD2 (6 bases). V was trimmed by 3 bases and J by 4 bases, leaving 15 bases between them. Per the germline V gene, CDR1 is SNHLY and CDR2 is FYNNEI. The CDR3 is made up of 16 amino acids. CDR3 in DNA: TGTGCCAGCAGTGAGAGTTTAGCGGAAATCACCGGGGAGCTGTTTTTT. Its protein product is CASSESLAEITGELFF.